The rows below give T cell receptor beta chains drawn from one sample of a study of shared clonotypes between healthy human individuals. The repertoire was sequenced with immunoSEQ multiplex PCR; TCRdb's copy has only in-frame clones and lacks some. The repertoire holds roughly 650,000 clones, 95% to 96% seen once, with roughly 0.1% in the top ten. Material for sequencing was naive CD8+ T cells sorted from blood. Every receptor here comes from a young woman in good health. The CDR3 runs from the conserved cysteine through the conserved F or W. The D gene is left open where the match is weak. The size entry is marked missing in some rows and otherwise reads once, few, many or a size class.

v_call	clone_size	d_call	j_call	cdr3_aa	cdr3_nt
TRBV7-9	-	-	TRBJ1-1	CASSLNVRESEAFF	TGTGCCAGCAGCTTAAACGTCAGGGAATCTGAAGCTTTCTTT
TRBV5-6	-	-	TRBJ1-3	CASSSRSAIGNTIYF	TGTGCCAGCAGCTCCCGATCCGCCATCGGAAACACCATATATTTT
TRBV29-1	-	-	TRBJ2-7	CSVVLGVRAYEQYF	TGCAGCGTTGTATTGGGGGTCAGGGCCTACGAGCAGTACTTC
TRBV30	-	TRBD2	TRBJ2-1	CAWSRLAGVNEQFF	TGTGCCTGGAGTCGGCTAGCGGGAGTTAATGAGCAGTTCTTC
TRBV28	-	TRBD2	TRBJ2-1	CASSLGLAGEMNEQFF	TGTGCCAGCAGTTTGGGCCTAGCGGGAGAGATGAATGAGCAGTTCTTC
TRBV5-8	-	TRBD1	TRBJ1-1	CASSSRTGWSTEAFF	TGTGCCAGCAGCTCAAGGACAGGGTGGAGCACTGAAGCTTTCTTT
TRBV5-1	-	TRBD1	TRBJ2-7	CASATREGAAEQYF	TGCGCCAGCGCCACGAGAGAGGGGGCGGCCGAGCAGTACTTC
TRBV6-5	once	-	TRBJ2-7	CASSYSRLLSSYEQYF	TGTGCCAGCAGTTACTCTAGGCTCCTCAGCTCCTACGAGCAGTACTTC
TRBV5-6	-	TRBD2	TRBJ2-4	CASSLGQRGYDKNIQYF	TGTGCCAGCAGCTTGGGGCAGCGGGGTTATGACAAAAACATTCAGTACTTC
TRBV5-6	once	-	TRBJ2-5	CASSAKEELGGTQYF	TGTGCCAGCAGCGCCAAGGAGGAGTTGGGGGGGACCCAGTACTTC
TRBV9	once	TRBD2	TRBJ2-3	CASSVVPVASGKADTQYF	TGTGCCAGCAGCGTTGTTCCGGTTGCTAGCGGGAAGGCAGATACGCAGTATTTT
TRBV11-2	-	-	TRBJ2-3	CASSLAVGTDTQYF	TGTGCCAGCAGCTTAGCCGTCGGCACAGATACGCAGTATTTT
TRBV15	-	-	TRBJ1-5	CATSRDFVTSSNQPQHF	TGTGCCACCAGCAGAGATTTCGTCACCTCTAGCAATCAGCCCCAGCATTTT
TRBV19	-	-	TRBJ2-5	CASSISPQAGETQYF	TGTGCCAGTAGTATATCCCCACAGGCGGGAGAGACCCAGTACTTC
TRBV27	-	TRBD1	TRBJ2-3	CASTRAGGSDTQYF	TGTGCCAGCACTCGGGCAGGGGGATCAGATACGCAGTATTTT
TRBV7-9	-	TRBD2	TRBJ2-7	CASSSGLFEQYF	TGTGCCAGCAGCTCGGGACTATTCGAGCAGTACTTC
TRBV6-6	-	TRBD1	TRBJ2-7	CASRWDRSPSYEQYF	TGTGCCAGCAGATGGGACAGGAGCCCTAGTTACGAGCAGTACTTC
TRBV7-8	-	-	TRBJ1-1	CASSLDPVRTDGDTEAFF	TGTGCCAGCAGCTTAGACCCTGTGCGGACGGACGGAGACACTGAAGCTTTCTTT
TRBV10-3	-	-	TRBJ2-7	CAISSESYEQYF	TGTGCCATCAGTTCTGAGTCCTACGAGCAGTACTTC
TRBV27	-	-	TRBJ2-1	CASSLVASYNEQFF	TGTGCCAGCAGTTTAGTAGCCTCCTACAATGAGCAGTTCTTC
TRBV7-9	-	-	TRBJ1-4	CASSGSGDRNEKLFF	TGTGCCAGCAGCGGATCGGGGGATCGGAATGAAAAACTGTTTTTT
TRBV21-1	-	-	TRBJ1-3	CASSNPRASSGNTIYF	TGTGCCAGCAGCAATCCCCGTGCGAGCTCTGGAAACACCATATATTTT
TRBV12-5	once	-	TRBJ2-7	CASGLDITYEQYF	TGTGCTAGTGGTTTGGACATAACCTACGAGCAGTACTTC
TRBV6-5	few	TRBD1	TRBJ1-5	CASRTGQGSQPQHF	TGTGCCAGCAGGACCGGACAGGGAAGCCAGCCCCAGCATTTT
TRBV11-2	-	-	TRBJ2-2	CASRPIAANTGELFF	TGTGCCAGCAGGCCCATAGCGGCGAACACCGGGGAGCTGTTTTTT
TRBV7-9	-	TRBD2	TRBJ2-1	CASSLAGVLAAVGNEQFF	TGTGCCAGCAGCTTAGCGGGGGTACTAGCGGCGGTGGGCAATGAGCAGTTCTTC
TRBV28	-	TRBD2	TRBJ2-7	CASSFTGGGVDEQYF	TGTGCCAGCAGTTTTACGGGAGGGGGTGTCGACGAGCAGTACTTC
TRBV6-6	-	TRBD2	TRBJ2-3	CASSYLAGGRTDTQYF	TGTGCCAGCAGTTATCTAGCGGGAGGGAGGACAGATACGCAGTATTTT
TRBV25-1	once	-	TRBJ2-4	CASSELTQNIQYF	TGTGCCAGCAGTGAGCTGACCCAGAACATTCAGTACTTC
TRBV27	-	TRBD2	TRBJ2-3	CASSPFSGSVADTQYF	TGTGCCAGCAGTCCCTTTAGCGGGAGCGTTGCAGATACGCAGTATTTT
TRBV9	-	-	TRBJ2-5	CASSVATGPQETQYF	TGTGCCAGCAGCGTAGCTACCGGGCCCCAAGAGACCCAGTACTTC
TRBV7-9	-	TRBD2	TRBJ2-5	CASSLAGGTQETQYF	TGTGCCAGCAGCCTAGCGGGAGGGACCCAAGAGACCCAGTACTTC
TRBV6-5	-	TRBD2	TRBJ2-3	CASSYGAGGGDTQYF	TGTGCCAGCAGTTACGGGGCGGGAGGTGGGGATACGCAGTATTTT
TRBV10-1	-	TRBD2	TRBJ2-7	CASSEVTREGKKTYEQYF	TGCGCCAGCAGTGAAGTAACGCGGGAGGGTAAAAAAACCTACGAGCAGTACTTC
TRBV28	-	-	TRBJ2-7	CASSLGQGYEQYF	TGTGCCAGCAGTTTAGGTCAGGGATACGAGCAGTACTTC
TRBV5-1	-	-	TRBJ1-3	CASSLEGHTIYF	TGCGCCAGCAGCTTGGAGGGACACACCATATATTTT